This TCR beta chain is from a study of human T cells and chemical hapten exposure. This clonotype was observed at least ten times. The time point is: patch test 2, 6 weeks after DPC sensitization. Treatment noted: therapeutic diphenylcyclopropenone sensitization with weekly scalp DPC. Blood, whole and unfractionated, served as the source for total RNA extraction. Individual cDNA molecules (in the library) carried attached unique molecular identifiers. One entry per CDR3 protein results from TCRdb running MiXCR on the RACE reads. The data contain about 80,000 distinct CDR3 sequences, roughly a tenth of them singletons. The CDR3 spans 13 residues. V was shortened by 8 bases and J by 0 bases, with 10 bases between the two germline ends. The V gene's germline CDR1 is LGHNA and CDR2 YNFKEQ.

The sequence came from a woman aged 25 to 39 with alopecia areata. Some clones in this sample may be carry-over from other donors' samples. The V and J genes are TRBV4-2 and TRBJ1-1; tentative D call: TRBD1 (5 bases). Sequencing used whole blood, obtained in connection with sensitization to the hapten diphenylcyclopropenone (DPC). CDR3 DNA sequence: TGTGCCAGCGCGGGACCCTTGAACACTGAAGCTTTCTTT. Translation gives CASAGPLNTEAFF.